The 19 T cell receptor beta chains given below trace back to one sample, sequenced in a study of blood T cell repertoires in COVID-19. Some clones are missing from TCRdb's copy, which holds only in-frame ones; the method was immunoSEQ multiplex PCR. The table has almost 90,000 clones, 75% to 90% seen once. Sequenced sample: peripheral blood. The receptor source for this set is a man older than 75 with acute or convalescent COVID-19.

The chain couples TRBV5-6 to TRBJ1-1; 7 bases map to TRBD1. This CDR3 is 15 amino acids long. Looked up from germline, CDR1 is SGHDT and CDR2 is YYEEEE. Trimming at V came to 5 bases and at J to 4 bases, leaving 11 bases not matched to a gene. CDR3: CASRRDSFQGTEAFF. CDR3 sequence (DNA): TGTGCCAGCAGAAGGGACAGTTTCCAGGGCACTGAAGCTTTCTTT.

The genes are TRBV5-4 and TRBJ1-2; 10 positions match TRBD1. The junction had 15 bases not matched to a gene; V was cut back by 3 bases and J by 4 bases. Germline V gene data show CDR1 as SGHNT and CDR2 as YYREEE (reference sequence). CDR3 length: 18 residues. CDR3: CASSSAGQGFATFYGYTF. CDR3 bases: TGTGCCAGCAGCTCGGCGGGACAGGGGTTTGCTACCTTCTATGGCTACACCTTC.

This clone was detected once. CDR3 amino acids: CASSSRQGANEKLFF. The CDR3 DNA is TGCGCCAGCAGCTCTCGACAGGGGGCTAATGAAAAACTGTTTTTT. The genes are TRBV5-1 and TRBJ1-4, with 9 nucleotides matching TRBD1. The CDR3 spans 15 residues. The ends lost 3 bases at V and 3 bases at J; junction bases unmatched: 3. Germline loops: CDR1 SGHRS, CDR2 YFSETQ.

The chain links TRBV2 to TRBJ2-4, with 7 positions matching TRBD1. V shed 3 bases, J shed 7 bases, and the junction held 9 bases outside the gene matches. Germline V gene lookup returns CDR1 SNHLY and CDR2 FYNNEI. The CDR3 is made up of 15 amino acids. CDR3 sequence reads: CASSELDRKLNIQYF. In DNA form, the CDR3 reads TGTGCCAGCAGTGAGCTGGACAGGAAGTTGAACATTCAGTACTTC.

The gene calls are TRBV7-9 and TRBJ1-3; no clear D. CDR1 SEHNR and CDR2 FQNEAQ come from the germline V gene (reference sequence). The CDR3 contains 14 residues. V was shortened by 9 bases and J by 0 bases, with 12 bases between the two germline ends. The DNA of the CDR3 is TGTGCCAGTATGACTGACTACTCTGGAAACACCATATATTTT. This encodes CASMTDYSGNTIYF.

The chain links TRBV4-2 to TRBJ1-6; 7 nucleotides agree with TRBD1. The V and J ends lost 1 base and 6 bases, in that order; junction bases with no gene match: 3. Germline V gene data show CDR1 as LGHNA and CDR2 as YNFKEQ. The CDR3 loop spans 15 amino acids. As DNA, the CDR3 is TGTGCCAGCAGCCAAGCCAACAGGGGTAATTCACCCCTCCACTTT. It specifies CASSQANRGNSPLHF.

The chain links TRBV25-1 to TRBJ1-2; TRBD1 aligns across 8 bases. In germline, CDR1 is MGHDK, CDR2 SYGVNS. The V and J ends lost 0 bases and 5 bases, in that order; junction bases with no gene match: 2. The length of the CDR3 is 14 residues. CDR3 DNA sequence: TGTGCCAGCAGTGAATATGGACAGGGTTATGGCTACACCTTC. Amino acids: CASSEYGQGYGYTF.

The V call is TRBV21-1, the J call TRBJ1-1; TRBD1, as called in the table, went unchecked against the DNA. TRBV21-1 is annotated as a pseudogene. The CDR3 length is 17 residues. Here the CDR3 reads CASSSRTGLYLNTEAFF. In DNA form, the CDR3 reads TGTGCCAGCAGCAGTCGGACAGGGTTGTATTTGAACACTGAAGCTTTCTTT.

The V call is TRBV5-4, the J call TRBJ2-3; 14 bases match TRBD2. CDR1 is SGHNT, CDR2 YYREEE, per germline (reference sequence). With V trimmed by 4 bases and J by 5 bases, 3 bases remained unmatched. The length of the CDR3 is 15 residues. This CDR3 is CASSRGLAGGDTQYF. The CDR3 DNA reads as TGTGCCAGCAGCCGTGGACTAGCGGGGGGAGATACGCAGTATTTT. Full variable domain (missing parts from reference TRBV5-4 and TRBJ2-3): ETGVTQSPTHLIKTRGQQVTLRCSSQSGHNTVSWYQQALGQGPQFIFQYYREEENGRGNFPPRFSGLQFPNYSSELNVNALELDDSALYLCASSRGLAGGDTQYFGPGTRLTVL.

The chain links TRBV28 to TRBJ1-2; possibly TRBD1 for D (5 bases). Trimming took 5 bases from V and 6 from J, leaving 13 bases between them. The CDR3 sequence is 13 residues long. Germline-derived CDR1 and CDR2 are MDHEN and SYDVKM. The CDR3 DNA follows: TGTGCCAGCAGTCCGGCAGGGTTTAATGGCTACACCTTC. Its translation: CASSPAGFNGYTF.

V usage is TRBV5-1 and J usage is TRBJ2-2; weak D call: TRBD1 (5 bases). Germline lookup yields CDR1 SGHRS and CDR2 YFSETQ. The CDR3 sequence is 17 residues long. V was clipped by 0 bases and J by 1 base, with 13 bases between them. CDR3 in amino acids: CASSLEGADRNTGELFF. Written as DNA, the CDR3 is TGCGCCAGCAGCTTGGAAGGGGCGGACCGGAACACCGGGGAGCTGTTTTTT. Using reference TRBV5-1 and TRBJ2-2 for the parts outside the CDR3, the full variable domain is KAGVTQTPRYLIKTRGQQVTLSCSPISGHRSVSWYQQTPGQGLQFLFEYFSETQRNKGNFPGRFSGRQFSNSRSEMNVSTLELGDSALYLCASSLEGADRNTGELFFGEGSRLTVL.

This chain connects TRBV6-1 to TRBJ1-6; tentatively, D is TRBD1 (5 bases). CDR3 length equals 19 residues. Germline CDR1 MNHNS, CDR2 SASEGT. The ends were cut back, 2 bases at V and 7 bases at J, with 24 bases in the middle. The CDR3 region is CASSEKFAGKKGSNSPLHF. The CDR3 nucleotides read TGTGCCAGCAGTGAAAAGTTTGCAGGGAAAAAAGGGTCCAATTCACCCCTCCACTTT.

Here the CDR3 reads CASSRTTLPLGEQFF. In DNA, the CDR3 is TGTGCCAGCAGCCGGACTACCCTACCACTGGGTGAGCAGTTCTTC. This chain links TRBV3-1 (or the pseudogene TRBV3-2) with TRBJ2-1; the D gene is possibly TRBD2 (6 bases). The CDR3 has 15 amino acids. Germline V gene lookup returns CDR1 LGHDT and CDR2 YNNKEL (reference sequence). The germline V and J ends were trimmed by 4 bases and 9 bases, with 19 bases remaining between them.

The chain has TRBV9 and TRBJ2-1, with TRBD2 as a possible D gene (6 bases). V was pared by 5 bases and J by 7 bases, with 19 bases between. The germline V gene has CDR1 SGDLS and CDR2 YYNGEE. The CDR3 length is 15 residues. In DNA, the CDR3 is TGTGCCAGCAGTCCCCGGGACTTTGGGATTAATGAGCAGTTCTTC. Translated, it gives CASSPRDFGINEQFF. Full variable domain (outside the CDR3, taken from reference TRBV9 and TRBJ2-1): DSGVTQTPKHLITATGQRVTLRCSPRSGDLSVYWYQQSLDQGLQFLIQYYNGEERAKGNILERFSAQQFPDLHSELNLSSLELGDSALYFCASSPRDFGINEQFFGPGTRLTVL.

The chain has TRBV15 and TRBJ2-7; no definite D call. Germline CDR1 and CDR2: LNHNV and YYDKDF (reference sequence). The CDR3 is 16 amino acids. The ends were cut back, 0 bases at V and 6 bases at J, with 18 bases in the middle. The CDR3, as DNA: TGTGCCACCAGCAGAGATTCTAGGCCTCCCGAGGCCGAGCAGTACTTC. The encoded protein is CATSRDSRPPEAEQYF.

The rearrangement uses TRBV6-1 and TRBJ1-6; 11 nucleotides match TRBD1. The J segment lost 7 bases and the V segment lost 4 bases, leaving 15 bases of the junction unmatched. The CDR3 is 19 amino acids. CDR1 MNHNS and CDR2 SASEGT come from the germline V gene. The CDR3 DNA sequence: TGTGCCAGCAGTGCACCGGGACAGGGGGTAATGATGAGCAATTCACCCCTCCACTTT. It yields the protein CASSAPGQGVMMSNSPLHF.

This sequence joins TRBV6-2 or TRBV6-3 and TRBJ1-5; D possibly corresponds to TRBD1 (5 bases). With 5 bases removed from V and 4 bases from J, the gap between germline ends came to 9 bases. Germline V gene lookup returns CDR1 MNHEY and CDR2 SVGEGT. There are 13 residues in the CDR3. CDR3 residues: CASSPRENQPQHF. The CDR3 DNA follows: TGTGCCAGCAGTCCCAGGGAAAATCAGCCCCAGCATTTT.

This chain connects TRBV4-2 to TRBJ1-1; D gene uncertain. The CDR3 runs 17 residues. Germline CDR1 is LGHNA and CDR2 is YNFKEQ. The V end was cut by 0 bases, the J end by 0 bases, with 14 bases between. CDR3 loop: CASSQENSPMMNTEAFF. CDR3 DNA sequence: TGTGCCAGCAGCCAAGAAAACAGCCCGATGATGAACACTGAAGCTTTCTTT.

The CDR3 nucleotides are TGTGCCAGCAGCGCTGGACAGGGGCGAAACACCATATATTTT. Translated, it gives CASSAGQGRNTIYF. The chain joins TRBV7-9 to TRBJ1-3; TRBD1 matches 9 bases. Germline lookup yields CDR1 SEHNR and CDR2 FQNEAQ (reference sequence). The trim removed 5 bases at V and 5 bases at J, leaving 4 bases unmatched. This CDR3 is built from 14 residues.